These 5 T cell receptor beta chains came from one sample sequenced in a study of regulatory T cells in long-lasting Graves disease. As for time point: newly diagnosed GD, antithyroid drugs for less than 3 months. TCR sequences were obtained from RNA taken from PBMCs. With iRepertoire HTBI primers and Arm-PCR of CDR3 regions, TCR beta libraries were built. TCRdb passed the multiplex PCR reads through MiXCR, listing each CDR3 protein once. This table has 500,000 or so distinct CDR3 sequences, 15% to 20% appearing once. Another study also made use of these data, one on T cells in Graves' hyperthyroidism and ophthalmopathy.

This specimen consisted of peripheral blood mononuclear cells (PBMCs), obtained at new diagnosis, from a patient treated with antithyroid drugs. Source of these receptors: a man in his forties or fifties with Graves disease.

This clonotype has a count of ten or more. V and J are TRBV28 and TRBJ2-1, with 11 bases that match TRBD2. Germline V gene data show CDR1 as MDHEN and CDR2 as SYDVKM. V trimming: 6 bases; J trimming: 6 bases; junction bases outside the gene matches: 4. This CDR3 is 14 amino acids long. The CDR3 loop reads CASRGSGRANEQFF. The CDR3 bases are TGTGCCAGCAGGGGTAGCGGGAGGGCCAATGAGCAGTTCTTC.

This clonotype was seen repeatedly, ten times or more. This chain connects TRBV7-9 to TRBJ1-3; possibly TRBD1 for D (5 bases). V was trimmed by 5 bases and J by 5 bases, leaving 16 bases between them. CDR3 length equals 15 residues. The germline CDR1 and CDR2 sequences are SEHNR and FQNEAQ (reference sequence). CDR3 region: CASSPYAGLRNTIYF. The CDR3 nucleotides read TGTGCCAGCAGCCCTTACGCAGGGCTCCGAAACACCATATATTTT.

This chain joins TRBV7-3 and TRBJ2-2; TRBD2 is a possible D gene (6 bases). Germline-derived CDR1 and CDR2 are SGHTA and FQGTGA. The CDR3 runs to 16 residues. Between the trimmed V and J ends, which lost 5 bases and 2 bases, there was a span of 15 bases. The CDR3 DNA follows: TGTGCCAGCAGCCCGGGGCGGAGGGGCAACACCGGGGAGCTGTTTTTT. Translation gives CASSPGRRGNTGELFF.

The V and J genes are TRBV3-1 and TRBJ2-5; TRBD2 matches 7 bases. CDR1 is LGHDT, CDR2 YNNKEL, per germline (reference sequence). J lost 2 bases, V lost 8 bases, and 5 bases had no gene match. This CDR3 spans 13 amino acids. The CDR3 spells CASSTSRQETQYF. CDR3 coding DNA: TGTGCCAGCTCGACTAGCAGACAAGAGACCCAGTACTTC.

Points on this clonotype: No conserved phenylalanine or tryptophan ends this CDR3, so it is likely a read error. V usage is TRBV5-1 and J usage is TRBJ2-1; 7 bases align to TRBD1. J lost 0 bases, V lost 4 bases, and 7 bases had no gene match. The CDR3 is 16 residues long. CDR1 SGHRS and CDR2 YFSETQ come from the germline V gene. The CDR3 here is CASSPTQGSSYNEQFL. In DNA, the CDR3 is TGCGCCAGCAGCCCCACACAGGGGAGCTCCTACAATGAGCAGTTCCTC.